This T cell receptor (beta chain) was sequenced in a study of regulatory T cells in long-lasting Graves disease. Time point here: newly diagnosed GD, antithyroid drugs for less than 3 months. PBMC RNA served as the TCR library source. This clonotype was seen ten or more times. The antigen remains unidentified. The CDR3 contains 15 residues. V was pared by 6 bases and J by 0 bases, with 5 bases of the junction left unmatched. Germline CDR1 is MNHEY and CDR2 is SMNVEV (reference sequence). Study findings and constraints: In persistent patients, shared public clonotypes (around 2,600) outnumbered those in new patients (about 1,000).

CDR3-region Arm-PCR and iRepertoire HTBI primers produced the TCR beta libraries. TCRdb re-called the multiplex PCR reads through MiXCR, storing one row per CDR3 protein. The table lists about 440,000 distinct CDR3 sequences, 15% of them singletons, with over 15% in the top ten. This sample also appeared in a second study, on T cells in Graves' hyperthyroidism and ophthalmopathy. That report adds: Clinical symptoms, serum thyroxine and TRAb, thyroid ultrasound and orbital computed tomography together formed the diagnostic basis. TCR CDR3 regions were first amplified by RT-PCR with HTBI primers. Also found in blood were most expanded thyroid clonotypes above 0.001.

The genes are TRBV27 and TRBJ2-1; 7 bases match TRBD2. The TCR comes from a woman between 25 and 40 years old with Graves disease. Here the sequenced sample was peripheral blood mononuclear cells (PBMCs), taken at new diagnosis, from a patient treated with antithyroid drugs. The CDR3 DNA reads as TGTGCCAGCAGGGTCGGGGGGATCTCCTACAATGAGCAGTTCTTC. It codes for CASRVGGISYNEQFF.